This T cell receptor beta chain was obtained from a study of glioma-infiltrating T cells. Study findings and constraints: Tissue-blood divergence was below expectation in non-neoplastic patients, above in gliomas. Only very few CDR3 sequences appeared in both tissue and blood.

Using RNA template, CDR3s of TCR alpha and beta were amplified with iRepertoire arm-PCR. Input was about 85-400 ng of tissue mRNA or PBMC total RNA. TCRdb reprocessed the multiplex PCR reads via MiXCR and lists one record per CDR3 protein. The sample carries approximately 12,000 distinct CDR3 sequences, around 27% recorded once. This clonotype was seen a handful of times. Its antigen is unidentified. The V end was cut by 4 bases, the J end by 5 bases, with 8 bases between. This CDR3 is 12 amino acids long. Germline CDR1 is SGHVS and CDR2 is FNYEAQ. This clonotype originated in a human donor with low-grade glioma or glioblastoma, undergoing nonglioma brain surgery, or in good health (not recorded which). This chain links TRBV7-6 with TRBJ2-5; D is undetermined. The sample taken for sequencing was glioma tissue, nonneoplastic brain tissue, or PBMCs (not recorded which). As DNA, the CDR3 is TGTGCCAGCAGCTCCCTCGGGGAGACCCAGTACTTC. Amino acids: CASSSLGETQYF.